This TCR beta chain derives from a study of blood T cell repertoires in COVID-19. Clones were sequenced by immunoSEQ multiplex PCR, and TCRdb holds only the in-frame ones, with some missing. The sample carries fewer than 80,000 clones, around 90% recorded once. The sequenced sample consisted of peripheral blood. This receptor was identified in a human donor in a cohort sampled during active COVID-19.

The CDR3 DNA sequence: TGTGCCAGCGCCTCGGGGTCGTCCTACGAGCAGTACTTC. It translates to CASASGSSYEQYF. The V and J genes are TRBV7-3 and TRBJ2-7, with a tentative D call TRBD2 (5 bases). Germline V gene sequence: CDR1 SGHTA, CDR2 FQGTGA. The germline V and J ends were trimmed by 8 bases and 1 base, with 12 bases remaining between them. The CDR3 is made up of 13 amino acids.